This TCR beta chain was captured by sequencing in a study of beta chain features in type 1 diabetes. Expressed TCRB transcripts were sequenced because the isolated RNA had all been reverse transcribed beforehand. The method was immunoSEQ multiplex PCR; TCRdb's version includes in-frame clones alone and lacks a portion of them. The table has 400,000 to 500,000 clones, about 15% seen once. Concerning this clone: Its antigen is undetermined.

Study observations and caveats: In the patient group, naive, central memory and Treg TCRB repertoires seemed more alike than in the healthy donor group.

This CDR3 is 21 amino acids long. With V trimmed by 0 bases and J by 0 bases, 19 bases remained unmatched. The germline V gene encodes CDR1 LGHNA and CDR2 YSLEER. The sequence derives from a young man in good health. Source material: naive CD4+ T cells from blood. The chain uses TRBV4-3 and TRBJ1-2; TRBD1 aligns across 7 bases. The CDR3 loop reads CASSQDRRQGLVEAANYGYTF. CDR3 DNA: TGCGCCAGCAGCCAAGACCGGCGACAGGGTTTAGTTGAAGCAGCTAACTATGGCTACACCTTC.